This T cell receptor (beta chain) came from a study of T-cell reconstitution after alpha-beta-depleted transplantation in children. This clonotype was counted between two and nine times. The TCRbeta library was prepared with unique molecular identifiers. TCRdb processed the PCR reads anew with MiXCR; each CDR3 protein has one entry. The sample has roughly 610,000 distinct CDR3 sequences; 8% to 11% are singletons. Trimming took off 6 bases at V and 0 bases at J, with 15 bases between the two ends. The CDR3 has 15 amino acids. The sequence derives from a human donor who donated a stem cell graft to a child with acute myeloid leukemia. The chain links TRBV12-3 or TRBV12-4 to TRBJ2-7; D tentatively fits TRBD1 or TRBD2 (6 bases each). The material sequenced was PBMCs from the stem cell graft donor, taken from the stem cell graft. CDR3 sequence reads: CASRGGPTLSYEQYF. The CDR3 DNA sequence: TGTGCCAGCAGGGGGGGCCCCACCCTCTCCTACGAGCAGTACTTC.